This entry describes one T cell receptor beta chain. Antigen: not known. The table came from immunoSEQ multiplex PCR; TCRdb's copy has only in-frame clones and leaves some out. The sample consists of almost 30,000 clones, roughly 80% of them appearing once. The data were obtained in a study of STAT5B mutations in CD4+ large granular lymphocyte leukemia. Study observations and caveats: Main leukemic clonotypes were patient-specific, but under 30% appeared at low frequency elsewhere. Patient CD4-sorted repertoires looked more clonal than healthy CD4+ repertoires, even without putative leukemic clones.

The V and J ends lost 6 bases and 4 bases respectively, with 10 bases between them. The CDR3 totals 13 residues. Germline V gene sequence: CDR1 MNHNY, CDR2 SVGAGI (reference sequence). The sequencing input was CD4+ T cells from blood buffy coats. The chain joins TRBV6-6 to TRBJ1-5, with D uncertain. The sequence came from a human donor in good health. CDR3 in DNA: TGTGCCAGCAGAGATAAGAGAAATCAGCCCCAGCATTTT. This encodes CASRDKRNQPQHF.